This T cell receptor beta chain was captured by sequencing in a study of T cells in Graves' hyperthyroidism and ophthalmopathy. This CDR3 is built from 14 residues. CDR1 and CDR2 from the germline V gene are SNHLY and FYNNEI. Trimming stripped 5 bases from V and 6 bases from J, with 16 bases between. Fresh peripheral blood, 10 ml, was the source of the PBMCs. From RNA transcripts, TCR beta CDR3 regions were amplified. The HTBI primer set was used in a first-round RT-PCR of the TCR CDR3. TCRdb re-called the multiplex PCR reads through MiXCR, storing one row per CDR3 protein. The sample consists of hundreds of thousands of distinct CDR3 sequences, 35% to 40% of them appearing once.

The chain is built from TRBV2 and TRBJ1-2; D remains ambiguous. Sample: blood. The sequence derives from a man between 18 and 35 years old with Graves' hyperthyroidism. The CDR3 region has the DNA TGTGCCAGCAGTTTCGGTCCAGGAAGAAATGGCTACACCTTC. Its protein product is CASSFGPGRNGYTF.